The 24 T cell receptor beta chains below come from one sample, sequenced in a study of blood T cell repertoires in COVID-19. The method was immunoSEQ multiplex PCR; TCRdb's version includes in-frame clones alone and lacks a portion of them. This repertoire shows roughly 200,000 clones, more than 70% found once; its top ten account for roughly 8.8%. The sequencing input was peripheral blood. The receptors here all came from a man aged 35 to 55 with active or convalescent COVID-19.

CDR3 sequence (DNA): TGTGCCAGCAGTCCGACAGGGAACTCTGGAAACACCATATATTTT. It is translated as CASSPTGNSGNTIYF. The chain couples TRBV2 to TRBJ1-3; TRBD1 aligns across 7 bases. Trimming at V came to 5 bases and at J to 0 bases, leaving 4 bases not matched to a gene. Germline V gene sequence: CDR1 SNHLY, CDR2 FYNNEI. This CDR3 spans 15 amino acids.

The table lists this clone with a count of one. V is TRBV3-1 (or the pseudogene TRBV3-2) and J is TRBJ1-3; D may be TRBD1 (5 bases). CDR1 and CDR2 (germline): LGHDT, YNNKEL (reference sequence). The V and J ends lost 3 bases and 6 bases respectively, with 9 bases between them. This CDR3 has 13 residues. As DNA, the CDR3 is TGTGCCAGCAGCCAGGGGCTTGTAAACACCATATATTTT. Translating gives CASSQGLVNTIYF.

The chain carries TRBV23-1 and TRBJ1-2, with 7 bases that match TRBD1. TRBV23-1 counts as an open reading frame of uncertain function. V was pared by 0 bases and J by 2 bases, with 3 bases of the junction left unmatched. This CDR3 has 15 residues. In DNA form, the CDR3 reads TGCGCCAGCAGTCAATCTCCCAGGGGGAACTATGGCTACACCTTC. As protein: CASSQSPRGNYGYTF.

V is TRBV28 and J is TRBJ2-7; D is possibly TRBD2 (6 bases). The V and J ends lost 4 bases and 6 bases respectively, with 16 bases between them. Germline V gene data show CDR1 as MDHEN and CDR2 as SYDVKM. There are 14 residues in the CDR3. The CDR3 spells CASSSRGTAVEQYF. The CDR3 nucleotides are TGTGCCAGCAGTTCGCGCGGGACCGCGGTCGAGCAGTACTTC.

Comment on this clone: At the DNA level, this CDR3 is encoded by other sequences in the same sample as well. This rearrangement joins TRBV19 to TRBJ1-1, with D maybe TRBD1 (5 bases). CDR1 and CDR2 from the germline V gene are LNHDA and SQIVND (reference sequence). Trimming took 3 bases from V and 6 from J, leaving 11 bases between them. The CDR3 contains 13 residues. CDR3 bases: TGTGCCAGTAGTATCTCAAGGGGCGCTGAAGCTTTCTTT. It codes for CASSISRGAEAFF.

This clone was detected once. The chain combines TRBV3-1 (or the pseudogene TRBV3-2) with TRBJ2-7; 7 nucleotides line up with TRBD2. After removal of 2 bases from V and 0 bases from J, the junction contained 4 bases not matched to a gene. Germline CDR1 and CDR2: LGHDT and YNNKEL (reference sequence). The CDR3 has 15 amino acids. The CDR3 region has the DNA TGTGCCAGCAGCCAACCCAGGGAGGGCTCCTACGAGCAGTACTTC. Translated, it gives CASSQPREGSYEQYF.

The rearrangement uses TRBV24-1 and TRBJ2-3; D is unclear. The V gene's germline CDR1 is KGHDR and CDR2 SFDVKD. This CDR3 is 13 amino acids long. The germline V and J ends were trimmed by 5 bases and 2 bases, with 7 bases remaining between them. As DNA, the CDR3 is TGTGCCACCAGTGGACAAGACACAGATACGCAGTATTTT. It yields the protein CATSGQDTDTQYF.

The rearrangement uses TRBV27 and TRBJ1-1, with TRBD1 matching 10 bases. This CDR3 comprises 14 residues. The J segment lost 5 bases and the V segment lost 7 bases, leaving 7 bases of the junction unmatched. Germline CDR1 is MNHEY and CDR2 is SMNVEV (reference sequence). CDR3 sequence: CASKPRQGATEAFF. Written as DNA, the CDR3 is TGTGCCAGCAAGCCCCGACAGGGGGCAACTGAAGCTTTCTTT.

The sample holds a few counts of this clone. The J gene is TRBJ2-3, the V gene TRBV29-1; D is perhaps TRBD1 (7 bases). The germline CDR1 and CDR2 sequences are SQVTM and ANQGSEA. The V gene lost 4 bases and the J gene lost 6 bases, with 20 bases spanning the gap. The CDR3 length is 15 residues. CDR3: CSVGRGTATSDTQYF. As DNA, the CDR3 is TGCAGCGTTGGGAGGGGGACAGCCACCTCGGATACGCAGTATTTT.

In the case of this clone: The sample carries other DNA sequences with the same CDR3. This chain connects TRBV28 to TRBJ2-2, with a tentative D call TRBD1 (6 bases). Trimming stripped 6 bases from V and 6 bases from J, with 11 bases between. Germline lookup yields CDR1 MDHEN and CDR2 SYDVKM. This CDR3 has 13 residues. CDR3 region: CASREQGAGELFF. CDR3 nucleotides: TGTGCCAGCAGAGAACAGGGCGCCGGGGAGCTGTTTTTT.

This rearrangement joins TRBV11-2 to TRBJ2-1, with 8 positions matching TRBD2. Trimming cost V 5 bases and J 3 bases; bases outside gene matches: 3. CDR3 length: 14 amino acids. The germline gives CDR1 SGHAT, CDR2 FQNNGV. The CDR3 sequence: CASSPSGSYNEQFF. The DNA of the CDR3 is TGTGCCAGCAGCCCCAGCGGGAGCTACAATGAGCAGTTCTTC.

This chain uses TRBV18 with TRBJ2-3; 8 nucleotides align to TRBD1. The CDR3 spans 17 residues. V shed 3 bases, J shed 2 bases, and the junction held 10 bases outside the gene matches. The germline V gene encodes CDR1 KGHSH and CDR2 LQKENI. The CDR3 DNA is TGTGCCAGCTCACCCCCTACAGGGGGGAGAGACACAGATACGCAGTATTTT. It yields the protein CASSPPTGGRDTDTQYF. Looking up the rest from reference TRBV18 and TRBJ2-3 gives the full variable domain: NAGVMQNPRHLVRRRGQEARLRCSPMKGHSHVYWYRQLPEEGLKFMVYLQKENIIDESGMPKERFSAEFPKEGPSILRIQQVVRGDSAAYFCASSPPTGGRDTDTQYFGPGTRLTVL.

This chain joins TRBV6-5 and TRBJ1-5, with D unresolved. The germline V and J ends were trimmed by 5 bases and 5 bases, with 7 bases remaining between them. Germline lookup yields CDR1 MNHEY and CDR2 SVGAGI. CDR3 length equals 12 residues. The CDR3 DNA reads as TGTGCCAGCAGTATAGTGGATCAGCCCCAGCATTTT. Amino acid sequence: CASSIVDQPQHF.

The J gene is TRBJ2-4, the V gene TRBV19; D unresolved. CDR3 length equals 14 residues. Trimming removed 5 bases from V and 6 bases from J, with 14 bases in between. Germline assignment: CDR1 LNHDA and CDR2 SQIVND (reference sequence). CDR3 amino acids: CASSPGNYRNIQYF. The CDR3 region has the DNA TGTGCCAGTAGTCCAGGCAATTATCGAAACATTCAGTACTTC.

The V and J genes are TRBV29-1 and TRBJ1-2; TRBD1 is a possible D gene (6 bases). CDR1 is SQVTM, CDR2 ANQGSEA, per germline. Trimming pared 3 bases from V and 6 bases from J, leaving 17 bases between. The CDR3 extends over 14 amino acids. CDR3 sequence: CSVEAGVSPHGYTF. The DNA for the CDR3 is TGCAGCGTTGAGGCAGGGGTTTCCCCACATGGCTACACCTTC.

The rearrangement uses TRBV27 and TRBJ1-1; 10 bases match TRBD1. With V trimmed by 5 bases and J by 0 bases, 6 bases remained unmatched. Germline V CDR1 and CDR2: MNHEY, SMNVEV (reference sequence). The CDR3 loop spans 16 amino acids. The CDR3 sequence is CASSPGTGVVNTEAFF. The CDR3 DNA is TGTGCCAGCAGTCCCGGGACAGGGGTCGTGAACACTGAAGCTTTCTTT.

The chain couples TRBV6-5 to TRBJ2-1; D is possibly TRBD1 (5 bases). The CDR3 loop spans 12 amino acids. CDR1 is MNHEY and CDR2 is SVGAGI in the germline V gene. Between the trimmed V and J ends, which lost 6 bases and 9 bases, there was a span of 12 bases. The CDR3 nucleotides are TGTGCCAGCAGCTCAACGACAGTTGAGCAGTTCTTC. Protein: CASSSTTVEQFF.

This clone was seen more than once but under ten times. The gene calls are TRBV4-1 and TRBJ2-7, with 7 bases identical to TRBD2. In germline, CDR1 is MGHRA, CDR2 YSYEKL. Trimming at V came to 1 base and at J to 1 base, leaving 4 bases not matched to a gene. There are 15 residues in the CDR3. This CDR3 is CASSQGAGLSYEQYF. CDR3 coding DNA: TGCGCCAGCAGCCAAGGAGCGGGACTTTCCTACGAGCAGTACTTC.

The J gene is TRBJ1-4, the V gene TRBV30, with D uncertain. Germline V gene sequence: CDR1 GTSNPN, CDR2 SVGIG (reference sequence). CDR3 size: 13 residues. With 1 base removed from V and 11 bases from J, the gap between germline ends came to 14 bases. CDR3 residues: CAWSAGQRPKLFF. The CDR3 coding sequence is TGTGCCTGGAGTGCCGGGCAGCGGCCGAAACTGTTTTTT.

This rearrangement joins TRBV6-5 to TRBJ1-2; D may be TRBD1 (6 bases). Trimming took 6 bases from V and 2 from J, leaving 16 bases between them. Germline CDR1 and CDR2: MNHEY and SVGAGI. The CDR3 runs to 15 residues. CDR3 protein: CASSPPGGANYGYTF. The CDR3 DNA is TGTGCCAGCAGCCCGCCGGGGGGGGCAAACTATGGCTACACCTTC.

The rearrangement joins TRBV19 to TRBJ2-3, with 11 bases fitting TRBD2. Germline CDR1 and CDR2: LNHDA and SQIVND (reference sequence). The CDR3 is 15 amino acids. Trimming cost V 9 bases and J 2 bases; bases outside gene matches: 7. The CDR3 DNA reads TGTGCCAGCAGTCCGACTAGCGGGAACACAGATACGCAGTATTTT. As protein: CASSPTSGNTDTQYF.

The chain uses TRBV28 and TRBJ2-5, with a weak D call TRBD2 (5 bases). The CDR3 totals 15 residues. CDR1 and CDR2 (germline): MDHEN, SYDVKM. The germline V and J ends were trimmed by 5 bases and 5 bases, with 18 bases remaining between them. CDR3 nucleotides: TGTGCCAGCAGTCAGCCCGGGGTCTCGGGGGAGACCCAGTACTTC. It specifies CASSQPGVSGETQYF.

V is TRBV11-2 and J is TRBJ1-3; tentative D call: TRBD1 (5 bases). The CDR3 loop spans 14 amino acids. V dropped 5 bases and J dropped 3 bases, with 11 bases sitting between them. The germline V gene encodes CDR1 SGHAT and CDR2 FQNNGV. The CDR3 DNA reads as TGTGCCAGCAGCCTCGCGGGGGATGGAAACACCATATATTTT. It encodes CASSLAGDGNTIYF.

This clone was observed a single time. The gene calls are TRBV29-1 and TRBJ2-1, with 8 bases matching TRBD2. This CDR3 comprises 15 residues. Per the germline V gene, CDR1 is SQVTM and CDR2 is ANQGSEA. Unmatched junction bases numbered 9, after V lost 3 bases and J lost 5 bases. CDR3: CSVERGAGGHNEQFF. The CDR3 DNA reads TGCAGCGTTGAGCGTGGTGCGGGAGGACACAATGAGCAGTTCTTC.